Each of the 21 T cell receptor beta chains below was sequenced from the same sample in a study of cytomegalovirus exposure and HLA in healthy donors. 60 Vbeta and 13 Jbeta primers were used in PCR. This table comes from immunoSEQ multiplex PCR, and its TCRdb copy is limited to in-frame clones, with some not included. The data contain about 130,000 clones, about 80% of them singletons. Sequencing used PBMCs. These receptors were taken from a boy aged 2-9 years in good health and CMV-seronegative.

The chain uses TRBV5-4 and TRBJ1-1; D remains ambiguous. The CDR3 has 11 amino acids. V lost 8 bases and J lost 3, with 8 bases in between. Germline loops: CDR1 SGHNT, CDR2 YYREEE (reference sequence). CDR3 coding DNA: TGTGCCAGTACATACGACACTGAAGCTTTCTTT. Translated, it gives CASTYDTEAFF.

The J gene is TRBJ2-2, the V gene TRBV6-4, with 11 nucleotides matching TRBD1. The V gene end was trimmed by 6 bases and the J gene end by 5 bases; junction bases not matched to a gene: 5. The CDR3 covers 15 residues. Germline CDR1 MRHNA, CDR2 SNTAGT. CDR3 protein: CASSSGTGGTGELFF. For the CDR3, the DNA is TGTGCCAGCAGCTCCGGGACAGGGGGTACCGGGGAGCTGTTTTTT.

This chain connects TRBV5-1 to TRBJ2-3; D uncertain. The germline V gene encodes CDR1 SGHRS and CDR2 YFSETQ. V was clipped by 0 bases and J by 6 bases, with 5 bases between them. The CDR3 length is 12 residues. The CDR3 here is CASSLAGDTQYF. CDR3 DNA sequence: TGCGCCAGCAGCTTGGCCGGGGATACGCAGTATTTT. The full variable domain, its missing parts supplied by reference TRBV5-1 and TRBJ2-3, is KAGVTQTPRYLIKTRGQQVTLSCSPISGHRSVSWYQQTPGQGLQFLFEYFSETQRNKGNFPGRFSGRQFSNSRSEMNVSTLELGDSALYLCASSLAGDTQYFGPGTRLTVL.

The chain recombines TRBV4-3 with TRBJ2-1; D possibly corresponds to TRBD2 (5 bases). There are 13 residues in the CDR3. V lost 1 base, J lost 9 bases, and 10 bases lay in between. CDR1 LGHNA and CDR2 YSLEER come from the germline V gene. CDR3 in DNA: TGCGCCAGCAGCCAAGGCAAGCGGAGTGAGCAGTTCTTC. This encodes CASSQGKRSEQFF.

This clone was detected only a few times. The CDR3 loop is CAWSVFDRSPKNIQYF. CDR3 coding DNA: TGTGCCTGGAGTGTATTCGACAGGTCACCCAAAAACATTCAGTACTTC. This sequence joins TRBV30 and TRBJ2-4; possibly TRBD1 for D (6 bases). In germline, CDR1 is GTSNPN, CDR2 SVGIG (reference sequence). V was cut by 0 bases and J by 2 bases, with 14 bases left in between. The CDR3 length is 16 residues.

The chain is built from TRBV12-1 and TRBJ2-1; the DNA was not used to check the table's D call, TRBD2. TRBV12-1 is classified as a pseudogene. CDR3 length equals 17 residues. The DNA for the CDR3 is TGTGCCAGCAGCCCGTCACTAGCGGTGTCTTCCTACAATGAGCAGTTCTTC. It is translated as CASSPSLAVSSYNEQFF.

The gene calls are TRBV14 and TRBJ1-2, with TRBD1 as a possible D gene (6 bases). CDR3 length: 14 amino acids. CDR1 SGHDN and CDR2 FVKESK come from the germline V gene. V gave up 2 bases and J gave up 1 base, with 8 bases separating them. The CDR3 region is CASSQRTVNYGYTF. In nucleotides, the CDR3 is TGTGCCAGCAGCCAAAGGACAGTTAACTATGGCTACACCTTC.

The chain couples TRBV7-9 to TRBJ2-7; TRBD2 might be the D (5 bases). V lost 2 bases, J lost 6 bases, and 17 bases lay in between. Germline CDR1 is SEHNR and CDR2 is FQNEAQ (reference sequence). This CDR3 has 15 residues. CDR3 nucleotide sequence: TGTGCCAGCAGCTTAAGGCGGACCACTAGTCGCGAGCAGTACTTC. Its protein product is CASSLRRTTSREQYF.

The chain carries TRBV4-3 and TRBJ2-5; maybe TRBD2 (6 bases). V lost 1 base and J 4 bases, leaving 16 bases between the germline ends. This CDR3 region has 16 residues. CDR1 and CDR2 from the germline V gene are LGHNA and YSLEER. This chain's CDR3 is CASSQGFPLGGETQYF. The CDR3 coding sequence is TGCGCCAGCAGCCAAGGATTCCCCCTCGGGGGAGAGACCCAGTACTTC.

V gene TRBV10-3 combines with J gene TRBJ2-7, with 11 nucleotides matching TRBD1. The trim removed 5 bases at V and 4 bases at J, leaving 4 bases unmatched. Germline CDR1 ENHRY, CDR2 SYGVKD. This CDR3 region has 14 residues. In nucleotides, the CDR3 is TGTGCCATCAGTCCGGGACAGGGGGTTTACGAGCAGTACTTC. It specifies CAISPGQGVYEQYF.

The chain combines TRBV27 with TRBJ2-3; TRBD2 aligns across 7 bases. The CDR3 sequence is 16 residues long. The germline V gene has CDR1 MNHEY and CDR2 SMNVEV (reference sequence). J gave up 2 bases and V 3 bases, and 8 bases lay outside the gene matches. CDR3 region: CASSFLASGTTDTQYF. CDR3 DNA: TGTGCCAGCAGTTTCCTAGCTAGCGGAACCACAGATACGCAGTATTTT.

The chain joins TRBV6-6 to TRBJ1-1, with D tentatively TRBD1 (6 bases). Looked up from germline, CDR1 is MNHNY and CDR2 is SVGAGI (reference sequence). The CDR3 loop spans 15 amino acids. The germline V and J ends were trimmed by 0 bases and 1 base, with 9 bases remaining between them. The CDR3 here is CASSYSGTPNTEAFF. As DNA, the CDR3 is TGTGCCAGCAGTTACTCAGGGACACCGAACACTGAAGCTTTCTTT.

J is TRBJ1-5 and V is TRBV7-2; D gene ambiguous. Germline V lookup: CDR1 SGHTA, CDR2 FQGNSA. CDR3 length: 15 amino acids. V gave up 4 bases and J gave up 2 bases, with 12 bases separating them. The CDR3 region is CASSSQAFGNQPQHF. CDR3 nucleotides: TGTGCCAGCAGCTCCCAGGCTTTTGGCAATCAGCCCCAGCATTTT.

This clone appeared once. This CDR3 reads CASSSLGTDYSGGAFF. The CDR3, as DNA: TGTGCCAGCAGCTCGCTAGGGACAGATTACTCCGGAGGGGCTTTCTTT. The chain couples TRBV5-8 to TRBJ1-1; 7 nucleotides agree with TRBD1. Germline V gene lookup returns CDR1 SGHTS and CDR2 YDEGEE. CDR3 length: 16 residues. With V trimmed by 3 bases and J by 11 bases, 19 bases remained unmatched. Variable domain in full (rest from reference TRBV5-8 and TRBJ1-1): EAGVTQSPTHLIKTRGQQATLRCSPISGHTSVYWYQQALGLGLQFLLWYDEGEERNRGNFPPRFSGRQFPNYSSELNVNALELEDSALYLCASSSLGTDYSGGAFFGQGTRLTVV.

This clone was observed a handful of times. This rearrangement joins TRBV10-3 to TRBJ2-7; TRBD2 agrees at 10 bases. Germline V lookup: CDR1 ENHRY, CDR2 SYGVKD. With V trimmed by 8 bases and J by 4 bases, 11 bases remained unmatched. This CDR3 has 15 residues. The CDR3 nucleotides read TGTGCCATCTCCTTGGGGACTAGCGACAGTTACGAGCAGTACGTC. This gives the protein CAISLGTSDSYEQYV.

The chain is built from TRBV19 and TRBJ2-2; 10 bases are a match to TRBD2. Germline CDR1 is LNHDA and CDR2 is SQIVND (reference sequence). V shed 8 bases and J 3 bases; nucleotides not matched to a gene: 9. The CDR3 totals 16 residues. CDR3 region: CASAQAGGWDTGELFF. Written as DNA, the CDR3 is TGTGCCAGTGCTCAAGCGGGAGGGTGGGACACCGGGGAGCTGTTTTTT.

The V and J genes are TRBV6-6 and TRBJ2-3; D is undetermined. The CDR3 consists of 16 residues. Trimming took off 4 bases at V and 1 base at J, with 15 bases between the two ends. Looked up from germline, CDR1 is MNHNY and CDR2 is SVGAGI (reference sequence). In DNA form, the CDR3 reads TGTGCCAGCAGTTCCCATGTGGCGGAAGGCACAGATACGCAGTATTTT. This translates into CASSSHVAEGTDTQYF.

V usage is TRBV18 and J usage is TRBJ2-7, with 9 bases lining up with TRBD1. After removal of 3 bases from V and 3 bases from J, the junction contained 12 bases not matched to a gene. The CDR3 spans 17 residues. Germline values: CDR1 KGHSH, CDR2 LQKENI. CDR3: CASSPGQGKGPLYEQYF. CDR3 DNA: TGTGCCAGCTCACCGGGACAGGGTAAGGGACCGCTCTACGAGCAGTACTTC. Variable domain in full (rest from reference TRBV18 and TRBJ2-7): NAGVMQNPRHLVRRRGQEARLRCSPMKGHSHVYWYRQLPEEGLKFMVYLQKENIIDESGMPKERFSAEFPKEGPSILRIQQVVRGDSAAYFCASSPGQGKGPLYEQYFGPGTRLTVT.

Only a few counts were recorded for this clone. This chain links TRBV6-1 with TRBJ2-3; 7 bases match TRBD1. CDR1 MNHNS and CDR2 SASEGT come from the germline V gene. The V and J ends lost 7 bases and 0 bases, in that order; junction bases with no gene match: 7. The length of the CDR3 is 15 residues. CDR3 amino acids: CASTGPTGSTDTQYF. The CDR3 coding sequence is TGTGCCAGCACCGGGCCGACAGGGAGCACAGATACGCAGTATTTT.

The V gene is TRBV4-3, the J gene TRBJ2-1, with unresolved D. V was shortened by 4 bases and J by 3 bases, with 16 bases between the two germline ends. This CDR3 is built from 16 residues. Per the germline V gene, CDR1 is LGHNA and CDR2 is YSLEER. CDR3: CASSPVGRFLYNEQFF. In DNA form, the CDR3 reads TGCGCCAGCAGCCCCGTTGGCAGGTTCCTCTACAATGAGCAGTTCTTC.

The rearrangement uses TRBV7-3 and TRBJ2-1, with D hard to call. The CDR3 is 14 residues long. Germline V gene lookup returns CDR1 SGHTA and CDR2 FQGTGA. V was cut by 4 bases and J by 6 bases, with 13 bases left in between. The CDR3 region is CASSSSPASNEQFF. The CDR3 DNA reads TGTGCCAGCAGCTCTAGTCCGGCCAGCAATGAGCAGTTCTTC.